Listed here are 24 T cell receptor beta chains from one sample, sequenced in a study of cytomegalovirus exposure and HLA in healthy donors. PCR used 60 Vbeta primers and 13 Jbeta primers. Repertoires were generated with immunoSEQ multiplex PCR, while TCRdb's copy carries only in-frame clones and drops some. The table lists over 150,000 clones, approximately 80% of them singletons. Sequences were obtained from PBMCs. These receptor sequences come from a man younger than 30 in good health and CMV-seronegative.

This chain joins TRBV29-1 and TRBJ1-1; 8 bases line up with TRBD1. CDR3 length equals 20 residues. CDR1 and CDR2 (germline): SQVTM, ANQGSEA. The ends lost 4 bases at V and 2 bases at J; junction bases unmatched: 24. In DNA, the CDR3 is TGCAGCGTTGGGGCAGACGGGACAGGTCGTCGTGGCTGGAATAACACTGAAGCTTTCTTT. Its protein product is CSVGADGTGRRGWNNTEAFF.

The chain carries TRBV19 and TRBJ1-1; maybe TRBD1 (6 bases). Deletions cut 6 bases from V and 1 base from J, with 12 bases between. The length of the CDR3 is 14 residues. The germline V gene has CDR1 LNHDA and CDR2 SQIVND (reference sequence). The CDR3 region has the DNA TGTGCCAGTAGCCTCTCGGACAGGAACACTGAAGCTTTCTTT. It yields the protein CASSLSDRNTEAFF.

The chain carries TRBV30 and TRBJ2-1, with D hard to call. CDR1 is GTSNPN and CDR2 is SVGIG in the germline V gene (reference sequence). The CDR3 is 15 amino acids. V was shortened by 6 bases and J by 0 bases, with 15 bases between the two germline ends. The CDR3 nucleotides read TGTGCCTGCGCAAACACAGCAAACTCCTACAATGAGCAGTTCTTC. Protein: CACANTANSYNEQFF.

V gene TRBV7-9 combines with J gene TRBJ1-1; D unresolved. Per germline, CDR1 SEHNR and CDR2 FQNEAQ (reference sequence). With 6 bases removed from V and 6 bases from J, the gap between germline ends came to 8 bases. This CDR3 comprises 11 residues. The CDR3 loop reads CASRRVSEAFF. CDR3 DNA sequence: TGTGCCAGCAGGAGGGTCTCTGAAGCTTTCTTT. The full variable domain, rest sourced from reference TRBV7-9 and TRBJ1-1, is DTGVSQNPRHKITKRGQNVTFRCDPISEHNRLYWYRQTLGQGPEFLTYFQNEAQLEKSRLLSDRFSAERPKGSFSTLEIQRTEQGDSAMYLCASRRVSEAFFGQGTRLTVV.

The genes are TRBV11-2 and TRBJ1-6; TRBD1 might be the D (6 bases). Germline loops: CDR1 SGHAT, CDR2 FQNNGV. V lost 5 bases to trimming and J lost 6 bases, with 20 bases between them. The CDR3 length is 17 residues. The CDR3 DNA is TGTGCCAGCAGCGACTGGGGGCAGGGGAGTTTTAATTCACCCCTCCACTTT. Encoded protein: CASSDWGQGSFNSPLHF.

The chain recombines TRBV15 with TRBJ2-7; perhaps TRBD1 as D (5 bases). The CDR3 sequence is 14 residues long. Germline CDR1 and CDR2: LNHNV and YYDKDF (reference sequence). V dropped 5 bases and J dropped 0 bases, with 11 bases sitting between them. The CDR3 DNA reads TGTGCCACCAGCGGGGCAGACAGCTCCTACGAGCAGTACTTC. Protein product: CATSGADSSYEQYF.

The chain is built from TRBV18 and TRBJ1-1; tentatively, D is TRBD1 (6 bases). CDR3 length: 16 residues. Trimming took 3 bases from V and 1 from J, leaving 15 bases between them. Germline loops: CDR1 KGHSH, CDR2 LQKENI. The CDR3 reads CASSPLMGHANTEAFF. The CDR3 bases are TGTGCCAGCTCACCTCTGATGGGACATGCGAACACTGAAGCTTTCTTT.

The chain combines TRBV6-5 with TRBJ1-5; 7 bases fit TRBD1. The CDR3 loop spans 15 amino acids. Germline V gene lookup returns CDR1 MNHEY and CDR2 SVGAGI. The ends lost 8 bases at V and 4 bases at J; junction bases unmatched: 11. DNA of the CDR3: TGTGCCAGCCTACCGATACAGGGGTCTAATCAGCCCCAGCATTTT. Protein sequence: CASLPIQGSNQPQHF.

The rearrangement uses TRBV10-1 and TRBJ2-1; 11 nucleotides agree with TRBD2. V was clipped by 4 bases and J by 6 bases; unmatched bases: 2. Germline values: CDR1 WNHNN, CDR2 SYGVQD (reference sequence). The CDR3 spans 14 residues. The CDR3 DNA follows: TGCGCCAGCAGTGCGGGGACTAGCGGCAATGAGCAGTTCTTC. Protein product: CASSAGTSGNEQFF.

The chain recombines TRBV2 with TRBJ2-5; 8 positions match TRBD1. V was pared by 5 bases and J by 4 bases, with 3 bases of the junction left unmatched. Germline loops: CDR1 SNHLY, CDR2 FYNNEI. This CDR3 spans 13 amino acids. The CDR3 bases are TGTGCCAGCAGTCGGGACAGGATAGAGACCCAGTACTTC. Protein product: CASSRDRIETQYF.

This clone was recorded many times. This likely comes from a read error, as the CDR3 has no conserved phenylalanine or tryptophan at its end. The DNA is left out, because the CDR3 cannot be placed on it with certainty; the CDR3 is given as TCRdb lists it. The V and J genes are TRBV2 and TRBJ1-1; the table's D call of TRBD1 was not tested on the DNA. The CDR3 region is 12 residues in length, termini included. Germline values: CDR1 SNHLY, CDR2 FYNNEI. The CDR3 spells CASSEDRGGLIH.

This chain connects TRBV28 to TRBJ2-3; possible D gene TRBD2, 5 bases. The V and J ends lost 5 bases and 1 base respectively, with 10 bases between them. The CDR3 runs 14 residues. Germline V gene lookup returns CDR1 MDHEN and CDR2 SYDVKM. CDR3 protein: CASSPIGGTDTQYF. CDR3 coding DNA: TGTGCCAGCAGTCCCATCGGGGGCACAGATACGCAGTATTTT.

This clone was observed a few times. The CDR3 loop reads CASRLRRIFYEQYF. CDR3 sequence (DNA): TGTGCCAGCAGGCTGAGGCGGATCTTCTACGAGCAGTACTTC. The rearrangement joins TRBV2 to TRBJ2-5; D gene ambiguous. The better agreement between TRBJ2-7 and the DNA end casts doubt on the J call. CDR3 length: 14 amino acids. Germline lookup yields CDR1 SNHLY and CDR2 FYNNEI.

The J gene is TRBJ2-7, the V gene TRBV2, with 8 bases matching TRBD2. Germline V gene lookup returns CDR1 SNHLY and CDR2 FYNNEI. The V gene end was trimmed by 5 bases and the J gene end by 0 bases; junction bases not matched to a gene: 9. The CDR3 extends over 16 amino acids. The CDR3 loop reads CASSFPSSGFSYEQYF. In nucleotides, the CDR3 is TGTGCCAGCAGTTTTCCCTCTAGCGGGTTCTCCTACGAGCAGTACTTC.

The chain recombines TRBV23-1 with TRBJ2-3, with D possibly TRBD2 on 5 matching bases. TRBV23-1 is an ORF for which the function is uncertain. V lost 4 bases and J lost 3, with 20 bases in between. The CDR3 runs to 17 residues. This chain's CDR3 is CASSRGEGSRSTDTQYF. The CDR3 DNA is TGCGCCAGCAGTCGAGGCGAGGGATCTCGCTCGACAGATACGCAGTATTTT.

The genes are TRBV11-2 and TRBJ2-1, with 8 nucleotides matching TRBD2. The germline CDR1 and CDR2 sequences are SGHAT and FQNNGV. V was clipped by 1 base and J by 8 bases; unmatched bases: 7. There are 15 residues in the CDR3. CDR3 coding DNA: TGTGCCAGCAGCTTAGTCCGGGAGGGCTTGGATGAGCAGTTCTTC. Its translation is CASSLVREGLDEQFF.

V usage is TRBV2 and J usage is TRBJ2-7, with D hard to call. The CDR3 has 14 amino acids. Trimming cost V 7 bases and J 0 bases, with 13 bases left between them. Germline V CDR1 and CDR2: SNHLY, FYNNEI. The CDR3, as DNA: TGTGCCAGCACAGAGACAACAAACTCCTACGAGCAGTACTTC. It encodes CASTETTNSYEQYF.

The chain is built from TRBV10-3 and TRBJ1-2; 7 bases agree with TRBD1. Germline V gene sequence: CDR1 ENHRY, CDR2 SYGVKD. The CDR3 has 17 amino acids. Trimming removed 1 base from V and 7 bases from J; junction bases left unmatched: 15. CDR3 DNA: TGTGCCATCAGTGAGTTCACCGAAACGAGACAGGGACTTGGCTACACCTTC. Its protein is CAISEFTETRQGLGYTF.

The chain couples TRBV2 to TRBJ1-5, with 8 positions matching TRBD1. V was pared by 6 bases and J by 4 bases, with 8 bases of the junction left unmatched. This CDR3 region has 15 residues. Germline values: CDR1 SNHLY, CDR2 FYNNEI. In nucleotides, the CDR3 is TGTGCCAGCAGGGAGACAGGGGTTCAGAATCAGCCCCAGCATTTT. Translating gives CASRETGVQNQPQHF. Variable domain in full (rest from reference TRBV2 and TRBJ1-5): EPEVTQTPSHQVTQMGQEVILRCVPISNHLYFYWYRQILGQKVEFLVSFYNNEISEKSEIFDDQFSVERPDGSNFTLKIRSTKLEDSAMYFCASRETGVQNQPQHFGDGTRLSIL.

This sequence joins TRBV6-5 and TRBJ2-1; a possible D gene is TRBD2 (6 bases). Germline CDR1 reads MNHEY; CDR2 reads SVGAGI. This CDR3 comprises 14 residues. Trimming cost V 11 bases and J 8 bases, with 22 bases left between them. The CDR3 coding sequence is TGTGCCGGAGGAGGGTCTAGTTTCTTCGATGAGCAGTTCTTC. Its protein is CAGGGSSFFDEQFF.

The V and J genes are TRBV11-3 and TRBJ2-7; D unresolved. Germline V gives CDR1 SGHNT, CDR2 YENEEA. The CDR3 loop spans 15 amino acids. V lost 2 bases and J lost 2, with 13 bases in between. CDR3 loop: CASSLRIGVTYEQYF. CDR3 bases: TGTGCCAGCAGCTTAAGAATCGGAGTCACCTACGAGCAGTACTTC.

This clone has only one observation. The chain employs TRBV19 and TRBJ2-5; no definite D call. The last part of the DNA fits TRBJ2-7 better; the J call may be wrong. The germline CDR1 and CDR2 sequences are LNHDA and SQIVND (reference sequence). CDR3 length: 13 residues. CDR3: CASRGVRPYEQYF. The CDR3 bases are TGTGCCAGTAGGGGCGTCAGACCCTACGAGCAGTACTTC.

The V gene is TRBV4-1, the J gene TRBJ1-2; 7 positions match TRBD1. This CDR3 comprises 15 residues. Losses at the gene ends were 0 bases for V and 8 bases for J; bases not matched to a gene: 9. Germline V gene data show CDR1 as MGHRA and CDR2 as YSYEKL. This CDR3 reads CASSQDTGEVRGYTF. The CDR3 nucleotides read TGCGCCAGCAGCCAAGATACAGGGGAGGTCCGGGGCTACACCTTC.

The chain has TRBV5-4 and TRBJ2-5, with 12 bases aligning to TRBD2. The J call could be wrong; TRBJ2-7 is a better fit for the DNA end. Per germline, CDR1 SGHNT and CDR2 YYREEE (reference sequence). This CDR3 comprises 15 residues. The CDR3 DNA sequence: TGTGCCAGCAGCCATCCGGGACTAGCGGGTTACGAGCAGTACTTC. This gives the protein CASSHPGLAGYEQYF.